Given below is one T cell receptor beta chain in context. Its cognate antigen has yet to be identified. Within one base of it there is no much larger clone, and no base qualities were kept. The instrument was an Illumina HiSeq 1500. TCRdb reran the public reads through fastp at Q25 and MiXCR, keeping productive beta chains. Each CDR3 protein gets just one entry, which takes the most common genes and DNA from the rows behind it. The sample yields approximately 260,000 distinct CDR3 sequences; 15% to 20% were counted once. The ten largest clonotypes hold around half of the sample. The CDR3 holds 16 amino acids from the cysteine to the phenylalanine. CDR3 DNA is the only sequence kept; it has 48 bases, read in frame from the first base. Trimming removed 4 bases from V and 2 bases from J, leaving 18 bases between the germline ends. The germline V gene encodes CDR1 MDHEN and CDR2 SYDVKM. The data belong to a study of T cell repertoires in cytomegalovirus infection (dated by TCRdb to between 2018 and 2021). At the level of the whole study: Donor HLA type was relevant to the analysis, as public TCR beta signatures indicated carriage of CMV infection together with the matching HLA type. What the work shows at the level of the full study, not this receptor alone: In both this cohort and an independent roughly 330-donor cohort, the cumulative frequency of public TCR beta family members distinguished carriers of CMV infection plus the relevant HLA type. The ex vivo response was dominated by HLA-C-restricted CMV-specific TCR beta clonotypes, which also provided the single most frequent clonotype in two of eight donors.

Sequencing was done on a sample of CD8+ T cells from PBMCs. This receptor was identified in a human donor in good health (CMV status not recorded). Some clones in this sample may be carry-over from other donors' samples. Recombination connected TRBV28 to TRBJ2-7, with TRBD1 tentatively as D gene (6 bases match). The nucleotides are TGTGCCAGCAGTTCCGGCACAGGGTTTGGTCCCTACGAGCAGTACTTC. Its amino acids are CASSSGTGFGPYEQYF.